The clone carrying this TCR beta chain has just a few counts. This entry is derived from a study of STAT5B mutations in CD4+ large granular lymphocyte leukemia. V was trimmed by 5 bases and J by 5 bases, leaving 16 bases between them. This CDR3 is built from 15 residues. Germline loops: CDR1 LNHDA, CDR2 SQIVND (reference sequence). Control samples were healthy donors' buffy coats. Here immunoSEQ multiplex PCR was the method, and the copy in TCRdb shows in-frame clones only, minus some. Counted here are fewer than 45,000 clones, about four fifths occurring once; the ten biggest clones make up approximately 4%.

The sequence was obtained from a human donor in good health. Source material: CD4+ T cells from blood buffy coats. This chain joins TRBV19 and TRBJ1-5, with a tentative D call TRBD1 (5 bases). For the CDR3, the DNA is TGTGCCAGTAGTCATACCGGGACCCTAGATCAGCCCCAGCATTTT. Its protein is CASSHTGTLDQPQHF.